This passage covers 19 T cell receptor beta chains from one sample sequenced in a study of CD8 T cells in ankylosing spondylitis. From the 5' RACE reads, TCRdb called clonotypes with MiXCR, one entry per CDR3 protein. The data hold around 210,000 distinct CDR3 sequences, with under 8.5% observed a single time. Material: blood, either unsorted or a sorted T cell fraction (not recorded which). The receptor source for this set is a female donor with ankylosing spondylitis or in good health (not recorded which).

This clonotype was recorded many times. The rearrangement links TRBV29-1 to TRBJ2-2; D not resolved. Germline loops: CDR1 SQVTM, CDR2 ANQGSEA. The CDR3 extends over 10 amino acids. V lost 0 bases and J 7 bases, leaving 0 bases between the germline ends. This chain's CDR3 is CSVEDGELFF. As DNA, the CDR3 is TGCAGCGTTGAAGACGGGGAGCTGTTTTTT.

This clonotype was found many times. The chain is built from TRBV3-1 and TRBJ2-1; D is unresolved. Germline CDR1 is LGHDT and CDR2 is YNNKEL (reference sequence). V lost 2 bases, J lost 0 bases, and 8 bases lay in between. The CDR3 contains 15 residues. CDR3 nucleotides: TGTGCCAGCAGCCAACCGGCTAACTCCTACAATGAGCAGTTCTTC. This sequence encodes CASSQPANSYNEQFF.

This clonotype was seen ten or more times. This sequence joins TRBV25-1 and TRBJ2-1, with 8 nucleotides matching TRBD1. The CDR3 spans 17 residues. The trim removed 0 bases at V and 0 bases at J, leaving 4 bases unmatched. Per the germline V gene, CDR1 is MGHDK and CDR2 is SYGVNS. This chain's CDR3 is CASSEYRQGSSYNEQFF. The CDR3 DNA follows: TGTGCCAGCAGTGAATACCGACAGGGGAGCTCCTACAATGAGCAGTTCTTC.

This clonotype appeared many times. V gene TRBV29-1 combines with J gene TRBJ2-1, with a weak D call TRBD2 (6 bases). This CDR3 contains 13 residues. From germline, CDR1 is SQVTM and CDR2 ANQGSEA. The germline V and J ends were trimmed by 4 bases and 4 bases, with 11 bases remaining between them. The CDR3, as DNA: TGCAGCGTTGGTTGGCGGGAATACAATGAGCAGTTCTTC. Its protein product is CSVGWREYNEQFF.

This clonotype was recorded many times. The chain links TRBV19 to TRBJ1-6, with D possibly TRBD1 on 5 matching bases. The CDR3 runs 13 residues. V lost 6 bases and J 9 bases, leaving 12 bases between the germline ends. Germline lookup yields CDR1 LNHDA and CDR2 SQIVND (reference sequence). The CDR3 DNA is TGTGCCAGTAGCCCAGACAGAGTTTCACCCCTCCACTTT. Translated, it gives CASSPDRVSPLHF.

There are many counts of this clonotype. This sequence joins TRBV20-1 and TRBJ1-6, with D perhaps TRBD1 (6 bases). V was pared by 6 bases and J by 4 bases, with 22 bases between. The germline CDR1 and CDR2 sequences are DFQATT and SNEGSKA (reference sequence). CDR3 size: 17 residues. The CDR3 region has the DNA TGCAGTGCATCAGGGGATCCCTCCGAGGGATATAATTCACCCCTCCACTTT. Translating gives CSASGDPSEGYNSPLHF.

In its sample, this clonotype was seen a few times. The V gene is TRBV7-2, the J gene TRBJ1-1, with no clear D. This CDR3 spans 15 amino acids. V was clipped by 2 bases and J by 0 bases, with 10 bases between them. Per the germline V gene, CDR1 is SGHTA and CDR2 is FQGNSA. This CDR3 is CASSLRTQMNTEAFF. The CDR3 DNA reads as TGTGCCAGCAGCTTAAGGACTCAAATGAACACTGAAGCTTTCTTT.

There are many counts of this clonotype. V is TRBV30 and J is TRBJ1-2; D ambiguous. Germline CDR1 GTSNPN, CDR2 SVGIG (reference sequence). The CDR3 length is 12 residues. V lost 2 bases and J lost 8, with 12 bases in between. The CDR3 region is CAWSPNLEGYTF. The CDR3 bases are TGTGCCTGGAGTCCTAACCTGGAGGGCTACACCTTC.

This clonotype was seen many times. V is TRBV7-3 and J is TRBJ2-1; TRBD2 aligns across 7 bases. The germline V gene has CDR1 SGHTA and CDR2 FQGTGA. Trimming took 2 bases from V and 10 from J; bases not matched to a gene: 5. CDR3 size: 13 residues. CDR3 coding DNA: TGTGCCAGCAGCTTAGGCCCAGCGGGAGAGCAGTTCTTC. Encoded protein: CASSLGPAGEQFF.

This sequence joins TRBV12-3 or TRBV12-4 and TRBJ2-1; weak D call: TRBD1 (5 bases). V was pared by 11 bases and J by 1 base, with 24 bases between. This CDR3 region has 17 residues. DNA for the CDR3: TGTGCCTTCTGTCCTATAGGACAAGCATTTTCCTACAATGAGCAGTTCTTC. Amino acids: CAFCPIGQAFSYNEQFF.

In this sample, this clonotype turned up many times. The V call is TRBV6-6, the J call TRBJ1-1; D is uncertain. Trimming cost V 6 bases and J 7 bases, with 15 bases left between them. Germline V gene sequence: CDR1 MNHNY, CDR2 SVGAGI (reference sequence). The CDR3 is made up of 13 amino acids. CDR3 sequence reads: CASSPLGGSEAFF. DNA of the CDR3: TGTGCCAGCAGCCCCCTGGGCGGGAGTGAAGCTTTCTTT.

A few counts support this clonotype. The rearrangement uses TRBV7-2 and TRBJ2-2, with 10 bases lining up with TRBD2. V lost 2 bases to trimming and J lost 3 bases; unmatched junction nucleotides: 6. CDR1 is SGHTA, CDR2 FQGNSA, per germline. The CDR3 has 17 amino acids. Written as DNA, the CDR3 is TGTGCCAGCAGCTTATCGGGACTAGCGAGAGACACCGGGGAGCTGTTTTTT. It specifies CASSLSGLARDTGELFF.

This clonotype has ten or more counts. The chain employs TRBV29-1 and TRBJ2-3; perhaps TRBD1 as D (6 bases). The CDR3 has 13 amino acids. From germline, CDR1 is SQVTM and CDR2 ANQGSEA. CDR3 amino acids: CIVRGRHTDTQYF. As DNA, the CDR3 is TGCATCGTCAGGGGCAGGCATACAGATACGCAGTATTTT.

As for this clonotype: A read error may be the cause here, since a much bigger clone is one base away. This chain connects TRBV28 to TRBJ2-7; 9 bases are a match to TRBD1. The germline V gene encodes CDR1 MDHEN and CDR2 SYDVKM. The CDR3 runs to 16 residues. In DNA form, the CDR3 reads TGTGCCAACAGTCGATACAGGGGGCTCTCTCCCTACGAGCAGTACTTC. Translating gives CANSRYRGLSPYEQYF.

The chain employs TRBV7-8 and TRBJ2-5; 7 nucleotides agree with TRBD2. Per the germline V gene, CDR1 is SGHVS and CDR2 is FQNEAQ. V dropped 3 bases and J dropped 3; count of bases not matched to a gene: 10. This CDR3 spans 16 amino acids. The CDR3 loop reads CASSFSAGRPKETQYF. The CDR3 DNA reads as TGTGCCAGCAGCTTCTCGGCCGGGAGGCCCAAAGAGACCCAGTACTTC.

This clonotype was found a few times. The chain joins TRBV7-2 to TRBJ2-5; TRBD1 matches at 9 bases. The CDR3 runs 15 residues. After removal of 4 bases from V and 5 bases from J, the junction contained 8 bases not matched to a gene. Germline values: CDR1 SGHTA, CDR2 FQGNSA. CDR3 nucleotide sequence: TGTGCCAGCAGCTCCAGAGGGACAGGGCGGGAGACCCAGTACTTC. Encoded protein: CASSSRGTGRETQYF.

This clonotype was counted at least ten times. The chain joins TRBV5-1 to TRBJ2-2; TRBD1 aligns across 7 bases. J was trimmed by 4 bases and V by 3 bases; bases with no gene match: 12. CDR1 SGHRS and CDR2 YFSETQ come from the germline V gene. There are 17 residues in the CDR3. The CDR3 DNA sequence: TGCGCCAGCAGCTACACACCGGGACAGACCCTCACCGGGGAGCTGTTTTTT. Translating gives CASSYTPGQTLTGELFF.

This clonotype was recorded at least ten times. The CDR3 DNA sequence: TGCAGTGCTAGCGCGGGAGGGCCCAACGAGCAGTACTTC. Translation: CSASAGGPNEQYF. The gene calls are TRBV20-1 and TRBJ2-7, with TRBD2 matching 9 bases. The junction had 5 bases not matched to a gene; V was cut back by 3 bases and J by 5 bases. The germline CDR1 and CDR2 sequences are DFQATT and SNEGSKA (reference sequence). There are 13 residues in the CDR3.

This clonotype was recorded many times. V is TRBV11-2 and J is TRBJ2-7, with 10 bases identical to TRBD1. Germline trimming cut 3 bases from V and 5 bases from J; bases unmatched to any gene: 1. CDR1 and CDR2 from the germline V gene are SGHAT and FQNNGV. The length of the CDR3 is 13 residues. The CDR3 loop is CASSLDRGNEQYF. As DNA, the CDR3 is TGTGCCAGCAGCTTGGACAGGGGGAACGAGCAGTACTTC.